These 32 T cell receptor beta chains were all obtained from the same sample, sequenced in a study of cytomegalovirus exposure and HLA in healthy donors. Researchers ran the PCR with 60 Vbeta and 13 Jbeta primers. TCRdb's copy holds only in-frame clones and misses some; the assay was immunoSEQ multiplex PCR. This listing includes 150,000 or so clones. The sequencing input was PBMCs. Receptors were obtained from a woman between 45 and 65 years old in good health and CMV-seronegative.

The rearrangement links TRBV6-5 to TRBJ1-3, with D tentatively TRBD1 (6 bases). Trimming took off 6 bases at V and 3 bases at J, with 15 bases between the two ends. CDR1 MNHEY and CDR2 SVGAGI come from the germline V gene. The CDR3 covers 15 residues. CDR3 loop: CASRDTGRVGNTIYF. The CDR3 bases are TGTGCCAGCAGGGATACAGGGAGAGTTGGAAACACCATATATTTT.

The V gene is TRBV28, the J gene TRBJ1-1; 7 nucleotides match TRBD1. Per germline, CDR1 MDHEN and CDR2 SYDVKM. Trimming took 3 bases from V and 10 from J; bases not matched to a gene: 14. The CDR3 runs to 15 residues. The DNA for the CDR3 is TGTGCCAGCAGTTTTCTCCAGGGGGATGGCGGAAGAGCTTTCTTT. This sequence encodes CASSFLQGDGGRAFF. Full variable domain (outside the CDR3, taken from reference TRBV28 and TRBJ1-1): DVKVTQSSRYLVKRTGEKVFLECVQDMDHENMFWYRQDPGLGLRLIYFSYDVKMKEKGDIPEGYSVSREKKERFSLILESASTNQTSMYLCASSFLQGDGGRAFFGQGTRLTVV.

The rearrangement joins TRBV19 to TRBJ1-2; 7 bases agree with TRBD1. The germline V gene has CDR1 LNHDA and CDR2 SQIVND (reference sequence). The ends lost 10 bases at V and 8 bases at J; junction bases unmatched: 7. The CDR3 has 11 amino acids. CDR3 sequence reads: CATKEGAGYTF. The DNA of the CDR3 is TGTGCCACCAAAGAGGGGGCCGGCTACACCTTC.

The chain has TRBV18 and TRBJ2-2; D may be TRBD1 (6 bases). The CDR3 contains 16 residues. The germline gives CDR1 KGHSH, CDR2 LQKENI. Trimming pared 3 bases from V and 4 bases from J, leaving 15 bases between. CDR3 in DNA: TGTGCCAGCTCACCCTTCGGACAGCTAGTCACCGGGGAGCTGTTTTTT. This sequence encodes CASSPFGQLVTGELFF.

This chain links TRBV11-2 with TRBJ1-2, with 7 bases that match TRBD1. V was clipped by 5 bases and J by 3 bases; unmatched bases: 6. Germline V CDR1 and CDR2: SGHAT, FQNNGV. This CDR3 is built from 14 residues. CDR3 residues: CASSMVGQYYGYTF. In nucleotides, the CDR3 is TGTGCCAGCAGCATGGTGGGACAGTACTATGGCTACACCTTC.

The chain has TRBV5-3 and TRBJ2-3; 13 bases agree with TRBD2. TRBV5-3 qualifies as an ORF whose function is uncertain. Trimming removed 5 bases from V and 1 base from J; junction bases left unmatched: 13. The CDR3 is 19 residues long. The CDR3 DNA is TGTGCCAGAAGACCACTAGCGGGGGGGCCTAGAGTCGGCACAGATACGCAGTATTTT. The encoded protein is CARRPLAGGPRVGTDTQYF.

V gene TRBV10-3 combines with J gene TRBJ2-5, with D possibly matching TRBD1 (5 bases). The J call may be in error: the DNA end matches TRBJ2-7 better. The CDR3 runs 13 residues. The V gene's germline CDR1 is ENHRY and CDR2 SYGVKD. In DNA form, the CDR3 reads TGTGCCATCAGTGATCTAGGAACAGGCGAGCAGTACTTC. Translation gives CAISDLGTGEQYF.

The chain couples TRBV7-9 to TRBJ2-3; no clear D gene. Trimming stripped 1 base from V and 4 bases from J, with 3 bases between. The CDR3 is made up of 12 amino acids. Germline lookup yields CDR1 SEHNR and CDR2 FQNEAQ (reference sequence). CDR3 in DNA: TGTGCCAGCAGCTTAGTCTCAGATACGCAGTATTTT. This codes for CASSLVSDTQYF. The whole variable domain, remainder taken from reference TRBV7-9 and TRBJ2-3, is DTGVSQNPRHKITKRGQNVTFRCDPISEHNRLYWYRQTLGQGPEFLTYFQNEAQLEKSRLLSDRFSAERPKGSFSTLEIQRTEQGDSAMYLCASSLVSDTQYFGPGTRLTVL.

The chain employs TRBV29-1 and TRBJ2-1, with 9 bases that match TRBD2. Germline V gene data show CDR1 as SQVTM and CDR2 as ANQGSEA. This CDR3 has 13 residues. The junction had 5 bases not matched to a gene; V was cut back by 5 bases and J by 6 bases. CDR3: CSVSSGSPNEQFF. Written as DNA, the CDR3 is TGCAGCGTTAGTAGCGGGAGTCCCAATGAGCAGTTCTTC.

J is TRBJ1-6 and V is TRBV19; D ambiguous. V was cut by 9 bases and J by 3 bases, with 12 bases left in between. The CDR3 extends over 14 amino acids. CDR1 and CDR2 (germline): LNHDA, SQIVND (reference sequence). CDR3 in amino acids: CASQPGSYNSPLHF. The CDR3, as DNA: TGTGCCAGCCAACCCGGGAGCTATAATTCACCCCTCCACTTT.

V usage is TRBV15 and J usage is TRBJ2-5; 8 bases are a match to TRBD2. The CDR3 is 20 amino acids. Germline V lookup: CDR1 LNHNV, CDR2 YYDKDF (reference sequence). V was clipped by 3 bases and J by 4 bases; unmatched bases: 22. The CDR3 loop is CATSSPHGLAGTMRRETQYF. DNA for the CDR3: TGTGCCACCAGCAGTCCCCACGGCCTAGCGGGTACAATGAGACGAGAGACCCAGTACTTC.

This chain connects TRBV2 to TRBJ2-5, with D unclear. The germline V gene has CDR1 SNHLY and CDR2 FYNNEI. Trimming left V 7 bases short and J 3 bases short, with 12 bases between. The CDR3 length is 13 residues. The chain's CDR3 is CASILRSEETQYF. The CDR3 bases are TGTGCCAGCATTCTAAGATCCGAAGAGACCCAGTACTTC.

J is TRBJ1-2 and V is TRBV15, with D perhaps TRBD1 (6 bases). This CDR3 spans 15 amino acids. Deletions cut 0 bases from V and 8 bases from J, with 16 bases between. The germline V gene encodes CDR1 LNHNV and CDR2 YYDKDF (reference sequence). The CDR3 reads CATSRESGTSYGYTF. The DNA for the CDR3 is TGTGCCACCAGCAGAGAGAGCGGGACATCCTACGGCTACACCTTC.

This sequence joins TRBV7-2 and TRBJ1-5; 7 bases are shared with TRBD1. Germline CDR1 and CDR2: SGHTA and FQGNSA. With 6 bases clipped from V and 7 bases from J, the junction kept 9 bases outside the gene matches. This CDR3 contains 14 residues. The CDR3 coding sequence is TGTGCCAGCAGTTCACAGGGGAGTGGACAGCCCCAGCATTTT. It codes for CASSSQGSGQPQHF.

The chain is built from TRBV27 and TRBJ2-7; no reliable D call. CDR3 length: 10 amino acids. V was trimmed by 8 bases and J by 8 bases, leaving 10 bases between them. CDR1 and CDR2 from the germline V gene are MNHEY and SMNVEV (reference sequence). CDR3 coding DNA: TGTGCCAGCCCCCTTTCCCAGCAGTACTTC. Amino acid sequence: CASPLSQQYF.

The V gene is TRBV6-5, the J gene TRBJ1-4, with TRBD1 identical over 8 bases. J lost 11 bases, V lost 4 bases, and 6 bases had no gene match. This CDR3 contains 13 residues. Germline CDR1 MNHEY, CDR2 SVGAGI. CDR3 sequence (DNA): TGTGCCAGCAGTTCCCGGACAGGGATGAAACTGTTTTTT. Residues: CASSSRTGMKLFF.

This CDR3 reads CASSDGTGDHEQYF. CDR3 bases: TGTGCCAGCAGTGACGGGACAGGGGACCACGAGCAGTACTTC. The chain joins TRBV27 to TRBJ2-5; TRBD1 matches 10 bases. The J call may be wrong; the DNA end is better matched by TRBJ2-7. The CDR3 has 14 residues. Germline CDR1 and CDR2: MNHEY and SMNVEV (reference sequence).

The chain is built from TRBV28 and TRBJ1-2; 8 bases are shared with TRBD1. The CDR3 consists of 18 residues. With 5 bases clipped from V and 2 bases from J, the junction kept 16 bases outside the gene matches. CDR1 MDHEN and CDR2 SYDVKM come from the germline V gene. Here the CDR3 reads CASSPPGGRGLLNYGYTF. The CDR3 nucleotides are TGTGCCAGCAGTCCTCCAGGGGGCAGGGGGCTACTAAACTATGGCTACACCTTC.

The rearrangement uses TRBV13 and TRBJ1-1; D may be TRBD1 (5 bases). Trimming shortened V by 5 bases and J by 3 bases, and 16 bases separated the two germline ends. Per germline, CDR1 PRHDT and CDR2 FYEKMQ (reference sequence). The CDR3 totals 15 residues. The DNA of the CDR3 is TGTGCCAGCAGCCCGTCGGGGGTTCGGGACACTGAAGCTTTCTTT. This translates into CASSPSGVRDTEAFF.

This chain links TRBV25-1 with TRBJ1-3; tentative D call: TRBD1 (6 bases). Germline-derived CDR1 and CDR2 are MGHDK and SYGVNS. The CDR3 totals 13 residues. The V gene lost 4 bases and the J gene lost 7 bases, with 11 bases spanning the gap. CDR3 nucleotides: TGTGCCAGCAGTGTCTCGCAGGGGAACACCATATATTTT. It codes for CASSVSQGNTIYF.

The rearrangement uses TRBV27 and TRBJ2-1, with D perhaps TRBD2 (6 bases). This CDR3 has 16 amino acids. With 7 bases removed from V and 0 bases from J, the gap between germline ends came to 16 bases. CDR1 is MNHEY, CDR2 SMNVEV, per germline (reference sequence). The CDR3 sequence is CASTFGGTRSYNEQFF. The CDR3 coding sequence is TGTGCCAGCACCTTCGGAGGGACTCGCTCCTACAATGAGCAGTTCTTC.

This sequence joins TRBV5-4 and TRBJ2-2; 9 nucleotides line up with TRBD1. Germline values: CDR1 SGHNT, CDR2 YYREEE (reference sequence). With 4 bases clipped from V and 4 bases from J, the junction kept 11 bases outside the gene matches. The CDR3 is made up of 17 amino acids. The CDR3 protein is CASSPTLTGGITGELFF. The DNA of the CDR3 is TGTGCCAGCAGCCCCACCCTTACAGGGGGCATCACCGGGGAGCTGTTTTTT.

This chain connects TRBV28 to TRBJ2-4; D perhaps matches TRBD2 (5 bases). This CDR3 contains 15 residues. V gave up 2 bases and J gave up 6 bases, with 14 bases separating them. Germline V gives CDR1 MDHEN, CDR2 SYDVKM. CDR3 residues: CASSLASGLGNIQYF. CDR3 DNA: TGTGCCAGCAGTTTAGCTTCTGGACTCGGAAACATTCAGTACTTC.

This chain links TRBV9 with TRBJ1-1, with D perhaps TRBD1 (5 bases). Germline CDR1 reads SGDLS; CDR2 reads YYNGEE. With 3 bases removed from V and 5 bases from J, the gap between germline ends came to 14 bases. The CDR3 runs to 14 residues. The CDR3 DNA is TGTGCCAGCAGCGGCCCGTTTGGGGGGACTGAAGCTTTCTTT. Translation gives CASSGPFGGTEAFF.

The chain has TRBV18 and TRBJ1-2; maybe TRBD1 (5 bases). Trimming took off 6 bases at V and 3 bases at J, with 23 bases between the two ends. The CDR3 spans 17 residues. The germline CDR1 and CDR2 sequences are KGHSH and LQKENI. Written as DNA, the CDR3 is TGTGCCAGCTCCTATGGAACGGGAGGGGTGGATGACTATGGCTACACCTTC. It translates to CASSYGTGGVDDYGYTF.

The chain employs TRBV6-6 and TRBJ1-4, with D maybe TRBD1 (5 bases). From germline, CDR1 is MNHNY and CDR2 SVGAGI (reference sequence). CDR3 size: 15 residues. Trimming shortened V by 7 bases and J by 5 bases, and 17 bases separated the two germline ends. CDR3 coding DNA: TGTGCCAGCACCCTGCGGGGGAGCTTAAATGAAAAACTGTTTTTT. This codes for CASTLRGSLNEKLFF.

The chain joins TRBV7-8 to TRBJ2-1; tentative D call: TRBD2 (6 bases). Deletions cut 7 bases from V and 0 bases from J, with 13 bases between. This CDR3 contains 15 residues. The V gene's germline CDR1 is SGHVS and CDR2 FQNEAQ. The CDR3: CASTEGQISYNEQFF. CDR3 nucleotide sequence: TGTGCCAGCACGGAGGGCCAAATCTCCTACAATGAGCAGTTCTTC.

V and J are TRBV19 and TRBJ2-5, with unresolved D. Trimming took 6 bases from V and 5 from J, leaving 10 bases between them. Germline CDR1 is LNHDA and CDR2 is SQIVND (reference sequence). The CDR3 extends over 12 amino acids. CDR3 in amino acids: CASRSEAETQYF. The CDR3 DNA follows: TGTGCCAGTAGGTCAGAAGCGGAGACCCAGTACTTC.

J is TRBJ1-4 and V is TRBV28; 10 positions match TRBD1. The CDR3 consists of 14 residues. Germline V lookup: CDR1 MDHEN, CDR2 SYDVKM. V lost 6 bases to trimming and J lost 6 bases; unmatched junction nucleotides: 4. CDR3 nucleotides: TGTGCCAGCAGATCCGGGACAGGGGATGAAAAACTGTTTTTT. This codes for CASRSGTGDEKLFF. The variable domain in full, completed from reference TRBV28 and TRBJ1-4, reads DVKVTQSSRYLVKRTGEKVFLECVQDMDHENMFWYRQDPGLGLRLIYFSYDVKMKEKGDIPEGYSVSREKKERFSLILESASTNQTSMYLCASRSGTGDEKLFFGSGTQLSVL.

This rearrangement joins TRBV4-1 to TRBJ1-4, with TRBD1 identical over 9 bases. Germline V CDR1 and CDR2: MGHRA, YSYEKL. V gave up 5 bases and J gave up 0 bases; unmatched junction bases: 13. This CDR3 spans 19 amino acids. CDR3 sequence (DNA): TGCGCCAGCAGCTTCCGGGACAGGGTTTCGGTAGCAACTAATGAAAAACTGTTTTTT. Translation gives CASSFRDRVSVATNEKLFF.

The chain employs TRBV4-2 and TRBJ2-2; 11 bases are shared with TRBD2. Germline V CDR1 and CDR2: LGHNA, YNFKEQ. The CDR3 extends over 16 amino acids. The junction had 3 bases not matched to a gene; V was cut back by 4 bases and J by 2 bases. CDR3 residues: CASSPLAGGNTGELFF. The CDR3 DNA follows: TGTGCCAGCAGCCCGCTAGCGGGAGGAAACACCGGGGAGCTGTTTTTT.

The chain joins TRBV10-1 to TRBJ2-7; D might be TRBD2 (6 bases). The V gene's germline CDR1 is WNHNN and CDR2 SYGVQD (reference sequence). The CDR3 totals 13 residues. Trimming stripped 3 bases from V and 6 bases from J, with 12 bases between. The CDR3 DNA reads TGCGCCAGCAGTGAAGGGAGGAAGATCGAGCAGTACTTC. Translated: CASSEGRKIEQYF.